The clone carrying this T cell receptor (beta chain) is large. This specimen comes from a study of T-cell reconstitution after alpha-beta-depleted transplantation in children. Trimming took off 2 bases at V and 6 bases at J, with 10 bases between the two ends. Per germline, CDR1 MNHEY and CDR2 SMNVEV (reference sequence). This CDR3 spans 14 amino acids. This sample's TCRbeta library carried unique molecular identifier barcodes. TCRdb redid the calling of the PCR reads with MiXCR, one entry per CDR3 protein. The sample has 250,000 to 350,000 distinct CDR3 sequences, about 10% seen once. This sequence originates from a human donor who donated a stem cell graft to a child with SCID. The chain has TRBV27 and TRBJ2-2, with D perhaps TRBD1 or TRBD2 (5 bases each). This specimen was PBMCs from the stem cell graft donor, taken from the stem cell graft. CDR3 nucleotides: TGTGCCAGCAGTTTAGGGGGAAACCCCGGGGAGCTGTTTTTT. Protein: CASSLGGNPGELFF.